What follows describes a single T cell receptor (beta chain). The antigen is unknown. Both 60 Vbeta primers and 13 Jbeta primers went into the PCR. Only in-frame clones appear in the TCRdb table, and some are missing; sequencing was by immunoSEQ multiplex PCR. Recorded here are some 130,000 clones; the top ten clones represent approximately 1.8%. This CDR3 has 14 amino acids. Trimming took 1 base from V and 3 from J, leaving 9 bases between them. Looked up from germline, CDR1 is SGHRS and CDR2 is YFSETQ. This record belongs to a study of cytomegalovirus exposure and HLA in healthy donors. Regarding the study as a whole: The productive fraction for most TCR beta V segments was about 87% or about 30% in an earlier analysis.

The sample comprised PBMCs. This TCR derives from a man aged 18-30 years in good health and CMV-seronegative. This chain uses TRBV5-1 with TRBJ2-3; tentative D call: TRBD1 (6 bases). The CDR3 loop is CASSLTGSTDTQYF. The DNA of the CDR3 is TGCGCCAGCAGCTTGACAGGGTCGACAGATACGCAGTATTTT.